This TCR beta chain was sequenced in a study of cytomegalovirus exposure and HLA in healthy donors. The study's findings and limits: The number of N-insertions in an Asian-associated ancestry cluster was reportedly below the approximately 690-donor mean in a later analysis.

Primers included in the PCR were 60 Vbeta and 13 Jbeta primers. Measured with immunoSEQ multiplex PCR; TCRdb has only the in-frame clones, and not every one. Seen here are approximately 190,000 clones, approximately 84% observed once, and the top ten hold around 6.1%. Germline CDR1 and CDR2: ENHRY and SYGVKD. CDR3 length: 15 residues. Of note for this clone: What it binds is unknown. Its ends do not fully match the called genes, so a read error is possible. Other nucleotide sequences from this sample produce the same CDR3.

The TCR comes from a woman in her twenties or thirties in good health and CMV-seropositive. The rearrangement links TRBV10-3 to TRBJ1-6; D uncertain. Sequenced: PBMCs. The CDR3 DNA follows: TGTGCCATCAGTGACGAGGGATCCTATAACTCACCCCTCCACTTT. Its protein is CAISDEGSYNSPLHF.